This passage covers 31 T cell receptor beta chains from one sample sequenced in a study of control samples from healthy donors and cancer patients. This table comes from immunoSEQ multiplex PCR, and its TCRdb copy is limited to in-frame clones, with some not included. Among tens of thousands of clones listed, roughly 91% were seen once. Material for sequencing was blood. The receptors come from a man aged 45-65 years in good health.

The chain recombines TRBV24-1 with TRBJ2-2, with 8 bases identical to TRBD1. There are 15 residues in the CDR3. Germline values: CDR1 KGHDR, CDR2 SFDVKD. Germline trimming cut 5 bases from V and 7 bases from J; bases unmatched to any gene: 8. The CDR3 sequence is CATSARTGQSGELFF. In DNA, the CDR3 is TGTGCCACCAGTGCACGGACAGGGCAGAGCGGGGAGCTGTTTTTT.

The chain is built from TRBV7-9 and TRBJ1-1; D gene uncertain. Per germline, CDR1 SEHNR and CDR2 FQNEAQ (reference sequence). This CDR3 is 15 amino acids long. Trimming cost V 2 bases and J 1 base, with 11 bases left between them. CDR3 region: CASSLLSVGNTEAFF. CDR3 nucleotide sequence: TGTGCCAGCAGCTTATTAAGTGTGGGGAACACTGAAGCTTTCTTT.

The gene calls are TRBV27 and TRBJ2-6; D is ambiguous. This CDR3 region has 16 residues. CDR1 is MNHEY and CDR2 is SMNVEV in the germline V gene (reference sequence). The ends were cut back, 5 bases at V and 2 bases at J, with 13 bases in the middle. CDR3 bases: TGTGCCAGCAGTCAATCACCAACTACTGGGGCCAACGTCCTGACTTTC. Encoded protein: CASSQSPTTGANVLTF.

The chain joins TRBV5-6 to TRBJ2-2; D is tentatively TRBD1 or TRBD2 (5 bases each). V shed 1 base and J shed 5 bases, with 12 bases lying between them. CDR3 length: 15 amino acids. The V gene's germline CDR1 is SGHDT and CDR2 YYEEEE. This CDR3 is CASSLSGGRTGELFF. The DNA of the CDR3 is TGTGCCAGCAGCTTGTCTGGGGGTCGAACCGGGGAGCTGTTTTTT.

This sequence joins TRBV24-1 and TRBJ2-1; 7 nucleotides agree with TRBD1. V dropped 4 bases and J dropped 10; count of bases not matched to a gene: 6. CDR3 length: 13 amino acids. Germline V gives CDR1 KGHDR, CDR2 SFDVKD. The CDR3 loop is CATSETGVGEQFF. As DNA, the CDR3 is TGTGCCACCAGTGAAACAGGGGTCGGGGAGCAGTTCTTC.

Worth noting for this clone: One end of the junction varies from germline; a read error may be responsible. CDR3 nucleotides: TGTGCCAGCAGTGAATGGGTTCCCCCTTCTCTAAACTTC. Translated, it gives CASSEWVPPSLNF. V gene TRBV2 combines with J gene TRBJ2-7, with unresolved D. The CDR3 has 13 residues. Germline-derived CDR1 and CDR2 are SNHLY and FYNNEI.

V usage is TRBV6-4 and J usage is TRBJ2-1, with a tentative D call TRBD2 (6 bases). Germline CDR1 reads MRHNA; CDR2 reads SNTAGT. The V end was cut by 2 bases, the J end by 10 bases, with 18 bases between. This CDR3 contains 15 residues. CDR3 in DNA: TGTGCCAGCAGTGACGAGGTGGGAGGTTCGGGGGAGCAGTTCTTC. Its translation: CASSDEVGGSGEQFF.

The genes are TRBV15 and TRBJ1-1; a possible D gene is TRBD1 (5 bases). From germline, CDR1 is LNHNV and CDR2 YYDKDF (reference sequence). V lost 2 bases and J lost 3, with 10 bases in between. This CDR3 region has 14 residues. CDR3 in DNA: TGTGCCACCAGCAGAAAGACAGCAGACACTGAAGCTTTCTTT. Protein sequence: CATSRKTADTEAFF.

V is TRBV3-1 (or the pseudogene TRBV3-2) and J is TRBJ1-1; TRBD1 matches at 8 bases. CDR1 and CDR2 (germline): LGHDT, YNNKEL (reference sequence). The CDR3 runs to 14 residues. Unmatched junction bases numbered 7, after V lost 5 bases and J lost 5 bases. The chain's CDR3 is CASSSGQGWTEAFF. The CDR3 DNA reads TGTGCCAGCAGCTCCGGACAGGGATGGACTGAAGCTTTCTTT.

The chain uses TRBV29-1 and TRBJ2-1; 8 bases are a match to TRBD2. Trimming removed 1 base from V and 0 bases from J; junction bases left unmatched: 5. The CDR3 is made up of 16 amino acids. The germline V gene has CDR1 SQVTM and CDR2 ANQGSEA. CDR3 DNA sequence: TGCAGCGTTGAAGGCAAGCGGGGGAGCTCCTACAATGAGCAGTTCTTC. It yields the protein CSVEGKRGSSYNEQFF.

V and J are TRBV19 and TRBJ2-1; TRBD2 matches 11 bases. This CDR3 region has 15 residues. Germline lookup yields CDR1 LNHDA and CDR2 SQIVND (reference sequence). After removal of 5 bases from V and 6 bases from J, the junction contained 6 bases not matched to a gene. The CDR3 nucleotides read TGTGCCAGTAGTGGGACTAGCGGTGTCATCAATGAGCAGTTCTTC. This codes for CASSGTSGVINEQFF.

The chain is built from TRBV27 and TRBJ1-1; TRBD1 might be the D (6 bases). The CDR3 runs 14 residues. V shed 7 bases and J shed 0 bases, with 12 bases lying between them. CDR1 is MNHEY and CDR2 is SMNVEV in the germline V gene (reference sequence). CDR3 sequence reads: CASKTGLVNTEAFF. In DNA, the CDR3 is TGTGCCAGCAAAACAGGGTTGGTGAACACTGAAGCTTTCTTT.

The chain carries TRBV2 and TRBJ1-5, with 10 bases matching TRBD1. The J segment lost 6 bases and the V segment lost 1 base, leaving 3 bases of the junction unmatched. Germline CDR1 is SNHLY and CDR2 is FYNNEI. The CDR3 totals 15 residues. The CDR3 spells CASSEGQGAGQPQHF. For the CDR3, the DNA is TGTGCCAGCAGTGAAGGACAGGGGGCAGGTCAGCCCCAGCATTTT.

The chain links TRBV15 to TRBJ2-7, with D hard to call. Germline V gene sequence: CDR1 LNHNV, CDR2 YYDKDF (reference sequence). With 0 bases removed from V and 1 base from J, the gap between germline ends came to 16 bases. CDR3 length equals 17 residues. The CDR3 here is CATSREVSTRSSYEQYF. The CDR3 DNA reads TGTGCCACCAGCAGAGAGGTCTCCACAAGGTCTTCCTACGAGCAGTACTTC. Using reference TRBV15 and TRBJ2-7 for the parts outside the CDR3, the full variable domain is DAMVIQNPRYQVTQFGKPVTLSCSQTLNHNVMYWYQQKSSQAPKLLFHYYDKDFNNEADTPDNFQSRRPNTSFCFLDIRSPGLGDTAMYLCATSREVSTRSSYEQYFGPGTRLTVT.

The chain carries TRBV5-1 and TRBJ1-1; TRBD1 matches at 9 bases. J gave up 5 bases and V 1 base, and 3 bases lay outside the gene matches. The CDR3 covers 14 residues. Looked up from germline, CDR1 is SGHRS and CDR2 is YFSETQ. Here the CDR3 DNA reads TGCGCCAGCAGCTTGACAGGGGGCATTACTGAAGCTTTCTTT. The encoded protein is CASSLTGGITEAFF.

The J gene is TRBJ2-1, the V gene TRBV27, with D possibly TRBD1 on 6 matching bases. Trimming cost V 6 bases and J 0 bases, with 12 bases left between them. The CDR3 covers 15 residues. Germline V CDR1 and CDR2: MNHEY, SMNVEV (reference sequence). The CDR3 DNA is TGTGCCAGCAGGCCGGGACACCTCTCCTACAATGAGCAGTTCTTC. Its translation: CASRPGHLSYNEQFF.

The chain uses TRBV5-1 and TRBJ1-5; 8 bases match TRBD1. The CDR3 runs 15 residues. V shed 0 bases and J 6 bases; nucleotides not matched to a gene: 5. CDR1 SGHRS and CDR2 YFSETQ come from the germline V gene. CDR3 in DNA: TGCGCCAGCAGCTTGGGGACAGGGCGAGGTCAGCCCCAGCATTTT. This translates into CASSLGTGRGQPQHF.

The chain joins TRBV5-4 to TRBJ2-1; 10 bases agree with TRBD2. Per germline, CDR1 SGHNT and CDR2 YYREEE (reference sequence). V shed 2 bases, J shed 8 bases, and the junction held 13 bases outside the gene matches. The CDR3 is made up of 17 amino acids. CDR3 DNA: TGTGCCAGCAGCTTTAAGCGGGGGGGCTTAGGGGCGGATGAGCAGTTCTTC. It yields the protein CASSFKRGGLGADEQFF.

The chain combines TRBV21-1 with TRBJ1-2; the table's D call, TRBD1, has no DNA check behind it. TRBV21-1 is a listed pseudogene. The CDR3 is 14 amino acids. The CDR3 nucleotides read TGTGCCAGCAGCAAACTAACAGGGACCTATGGCTACACCTTC. This gives the protein CASSKLTGTYGYTF.

The CDR3 here is CASRPDRNTEAFF. The CDR3 nucleotides are TGTGCCAGCAGGCCGGACAGAAACACTGAAGCTTTCTTT. This chain links TRBV6-4 with TRBJ1-1, with D maybe TRBD1 (6 bases). The CDR3 spans 13 residues. Per the germline V gene, CDR1 is MRHNA and CDR2 is SNTAGT. V dropped 6 bases and J dropped 2 bases, with 10 bases sitting between them.

CDR3 DNA: TGTGCCAGCAGCTTAGGAGGGACCGGGGAGCTGTTTTTT. It encodes CASSLGGTGELFF. V gene TRBV7-3 combines with J gene TRBJ2-2; possibly TRBD2 for D (6 bases). V lost 2 bases to trimming and J lost 5 bases, with 6 bases between them. The CDR3 has 13 residues. Per the germline V gene, CDR1 is SGHTA and CDR2 is FQGTGA.

The chain carries TRBV6-5 and TRBJ2-1, with D unclear. The ends were cut back, 4 bases at V and 7 bases at J, with 11 bases in the middle. From germline, CDR1 is MNHEY and CDR2 SVGAGI. The CDR3 is 13 amino acids. The CDR3 nucleotides read TGTGCCAGCAGTTCCAATGTTGGGAATGAGCAGTTCTTC. Translated: CASSSNVGNEQFF.

The CDR3 is CASSLVGGYTF. CDR3 bases: TGTGCCAGCAGTTTAGTCGGGGGCTACACCTTC. The chain recombines TRBV28 with TRBJ1-2; D not resolved. The germline V and J ends were trimmed by 2 bases and 8 bases, with 6 bases remaining between them. The CDR3 is 11 residues long. CDR1 is MDHEN, CDR2 SYDVKM, per germline.

The rearrangement joins TRBV27 to TRBJ1-5, with TRBD1 as a possible D gene (5 bases). Trimming took off 1 base at V and 7 bases at J, with 17 bases between the two ends. CDR1 is MNHEY and CDR2 is SMNVEV in the germline V gene (reference sequence). The CDR3 is 16 amino acids. CDR3 DNA: TGTGCCAGCAGTTTATTGGCCGGGGGTGGTGGACAGCCCCAGCATTTT. Its protein product is CASSLLAGGGGQPQHF.

The V gene is TRBV11-3, the J gene TRBJ2-1; no firm D call. Deletions cut 3 bases from V and 0 bases from J, with 9 bases between. Per the germline V gene, CDR1 is SGHNT and CDR2 is YENEEA. There are 15 residues in the CDR3. In nucleotides, the CDR3 is TGTGCCAGCAGCTTGGATGCCAGCTCCTACAATGAGCAGTTCTTC. This sequence encodes CASSLDASSYNEQFF.

The chain has TRBV19 and TRBJ1-4, with no clear D. Germline CDR1 reads LNHDA; CDR2 reads SQIVND (reference sequence). The CDR3 loop spans 12 amino acids. V was trimmed by 1 base and J by 4 bases, leaving 1 base between them. CDR3 region: CASSIVNEKLFF. The CDR3 DNA reads as TGTGCCAGTAGTATAGTTAATGAAAAACTGTTTTTT.

For the CDR3, the DNA is TGCGCCAGCAGCCCCGACGCAACAATGAACACTGAAGCTTTCTTT. Its protein is CASSPDATMNTEAFF. The V gene is TRBV5-1, the J gene TRBJ1-1; D remains ambiguous. The CDR3 length is 15 residues. Trimming cost V 4 bases and J 0 bases, with 13 bases left between them. From germline, CDR1 is SGHRS and CDR2 YFSETQ. The whole variable domain, filled in from reference TRBV5-1 and TRBJ1-1, reads KAGVTQTPRYLIKTRGQQVTLSCSPISGHRSVSWYQQTPGQGLQFLFEYFSETQRNKGNFPGRFSGRQFSNSRSEMNVSTLELGDSALYLCASSPDATMNTEAFFGQGTRLTVV.

This chain joins TRBV28 and TRBJ2-5; 7 bases map to TRBD1. CDR1 and CDR2 (germline): MDHEN, SYDVKM. The trim removed 5 bases at V and 3 bases at J, leaving 6 bases unmatched. This CDR3 region has 14 residues. CDR3 amino acids: CASSDSGTEETQYF. DNA of the CDR3: TGTGCCAGCAGTGATTCCGGGACAGAAGAGACCCAGTACTTC.

The rearrangement links TRBV30 to TRBJ2-7; no firm D call. The length of the CDR3 is 12 residues. V lost 1 base, J lost 1 base, and 5 bases lay in between. The germline CDR1 and CDR2 sequences are GTSNPN and SVGIG (reference sequence). CDR3 coding DNA: TGTGCCTGGAGTGGAACTTCCTACGAGCAGTACTTC. Translated, it gives CAWSGTSYEQYF.

The V call is TRBV6-5, the J call TRBJ2-3; a weak D match, TRBD2 (5 bases). This CDR3 region has 14 residues. Germline loops: CDR1 MNHEY, CDR2 SVGAGI. Between the trimmed V and J ends, which lost 6 bases and 1 base, there was a span of 11 bases. DNA for the CDR3: TGTGCCAGCAGCAAACTAGGAGGCACAGATACGCAGTATTTT. It is translated as CASSKLGGTDTQYF.

The chain couples TRBV5-1 to TRBJ2-7; 9 positions agree with TRBD1. This CDR3 has 14 amino acids. Germline assignment: CDR1 SGHRS and CDR2 YFSETQ. The V segment lost 4 bases and the J segment 3 bases; nucleotides outside the gene matches: 5. CDR3 sequence (DNA): TGCGCCAGCAGCCCTAGACAGGGGGTCTACGAGCAGTACTTC. This gives the protein CASSPRQGVYEQYF.